These T cell receptor beta chains were read from a single sample in a study of shared clonotypes between healthy human individuals. This table comes from immunoSEQ multiplex PCR, and its TCRdb copy is limited to in-frame clones, with some not included. The sample holds fewer than 850,000 clones, roughly 70% seen once. Sequenced material: memory CD4+ T cells sorted from blood. All receptors come from a woman aged 25 to 45 in good health. The CDR3 runs from the conserved cysteine through the conserved F or W. The D gene is left open where the match is weak. A row's size may be missing; if present it is once, few, many or a size class.

-	TRBV4-2	-	TRBJ2-3	TGTGCCAGCAGCCCATCCCAAAACAGTGCGTGGGGCACAGATACGCAGTATTTT	CASSPSQNSAWGTDTQYF
-	TRBV9	-	TRBJ2-5	TGTGCCAGCAGCGTTTCGGGACGGCAAGAGACCCAGTACTTC	CASSVSGRQETQYF
-	TRBV7-9	-	TRBJ1-1	TGTGCCAGCCTAATGTCCGGGAACACTGAAGCTTTCTTT	CASLMSGNTEAFF
once	TRBV7-2	TRBD2	TRBJ2-7	TGTGCCAGCAGCCGGACTAGCGGGACTCGCGAGCAGTACTTC	CASSRTSGTREQYF
-	TRBV23-1	-	TRBJ2-7	TGCGCCAGCAGTCTATTGGAGGCGGGGAGCTCCTACGAGCAGTACTTC	CASSLLEAGSSYEQYF
-	TRBV6-1	-	TRBJ2-7	TGTGCCAGCAGTGAACTGAGCAGGGGCGCCTACGAGCAGTACTTC	CASSELSRGAYEQYF
once	TRBV11-3	-	TRBJ2-5	TGTGCCAGCAGCTTAGTTCCAGGACCTCAAGAGACCCAGTACTTC	CASSLVPGPQETQYF
-	TRBV6-6	-	TRBJ2-5	TGTGCCAGCAGTTACTCCAGGCTTGAGACCCAGTACTTC	CASSYSRLETQYF
-	TRBV14	TRBD2	TRBJ2-2	TGTGCCAGCAGTCCTACTAGCGGATGGTACACCGGGGAGCTGTTTTTT	CASSPTSGWYTGELFF
once	TRBV28	-	TRBJ1-1	TGTGCCAGCAGTCCCGGGACTGAAGTTGAAGCTTTCTTT	CASSPGTEVEAFF
-	TRBV19	-	TRBJ2-1	TGTGCCAGTAGTACCCCGGGAGTTAAAGGTTACAATGAGCAGTTCTTC	CASSTPGVKGYNEQFF
few	TRBV10-3	-	TRBJ1-1	TGTGCCATCAGTGCCGGGAGGCAGAAAGCTTTCTTT	CAISAGRQKAFF
few	TRBV4-1	-	TRBJ1-5	TGCGCCAGCAGCCAAGACAGCAATCAGCCCCAGCATTTT	CASSQDSNQPQHF
-	TRBV19	-	TRBJ1-5	TGTGCCAGTAGTATAAGGTGGGGAGGGGATCAGCCCCAGCATTTT	CASSIRWGGDQPQHF
-	TRBV7-2	-	TRBJ2-2	TGTGCCAGCAGCTTATTAATGTCCGGGGAGCTGTTTTTT	CASSLLMSGELFF
-	TRBV29-1	-	TRBJ2-1	TGCAGTAACCGGGACGGCCACAATGAGCAGTTCTTC	CSNRDGHNEQFF
-	TRBV5-1	TRBD2	TRBJ2-7	TGCGCCAGCAGCCTTGTACTAGCGGGAAGAGAGGAGCAGTACTTC	CASSLVLAGREEQYF
-	TRBV27	-	TRBJ2-3	TGTGCCAGCAGTTTAGGGATTAGCACAGATACGCAGTATTTT	CASSLGISTDTQYF
-	TRBV9	-	TRBJ2-1	TGTGCCAGCAGCGTAGCTAGCGCTGACTACAATGAGCAGTTCTTC	CASSVASADYNEQFF
-	TRBV2	TRBD1	TRBJ1-2	TGTGCCAGCAGTCTAGACAGGGGGAACTATGGCTACACCTTC	CASSLDRGNYGYTF
-	TRBV2	TRBD2	TRBJ2-3	TGTGCCAGCAGTGGTCTAGCGGGAGGAACAGATACGCAGTATTTT	CASSGLAGGTDTQYF
few	TRBV7-2	-	TRBJ2-3	TGTGCCAGCACGTCTTACTCGCGCACAGATACGCAGTATTTT	CASTSYSRTDTQYF
few	TRBV27	-	TRBJ1-4	TGTGCCAGCAGTCACGACGGGAAACTGTTTTTT	CASSHDGKLFF
-	TRBV7-9	-	TRBJ1-4	TGTGCCAGCAGCTTAGGCACAGGGAACGAAAAACTGTTTTTT	CASSLGTGNEKLFF
-	TRBV14	-	TRBJ1-6	TGTGCCAGCAGCCAAGGTCTGTCTTCACCCCTCCACTTT	CASSQGLSSPLHF
-	TRBV11-2	-	TRBJ2-7	TGTGCCAGCAGCCGACAGGACTACGAGCAGTACTTC	CASSRQDYEQYF
-	TRBV28	-	TRBJ2-2	TGTGCCAGCAGTCCTGCCGGGGAGGACACCGGGGAGCTGTTTTTT	CASSPAGEDTGELFF
-	TRBV19	-	TRBJ2-2	TGTGCCAGTAGTAACGACGGCGGGCAGAACACCGGGGAGCTGTTTTTT	CASSNDGGQNTGELFF
few	TRBV10-3	-	TRBJ2-1	TGTGCCATCAGTAGGGCGGAACACTCCTACAATGAGCAGTTCTTC	CAISRAEHSYNEQFF
-	TRBV19	-	TRBJ1-4	TGTGCCAGTAGTATGGGACTGAGATTAGTTCGGAGGAGAAATGAAAAACTGTTTTTT	CASSMGLRLVRRRNEKLFF
-	TRBV6-6	-	TRBJ1-4	TGTGCCAGCGGGGCGGGGAATCAACTGTTTTTT	CASGAGNQLFF
-	TRBV21-1	-	TRBJ2-1	TGTGCCAGCAGCCCTAATAGAATACCCTCCTACAATGAGCAGTTCTTC	CASSPNRIPSYNEQFF
-	TRBV5-6	-	TRBJ2-1	TGTGCCAGCAGCGCCTGGGTAGGGTACAATGAGCAGTTCTTC	CASSAWVGYNEQFF
-	TRBV6-1	-	TRBJ1-4	TGTGCCAGCAGTGAAGCGGCGGGTCGGGGAAAACTGTTTTTT	CASSEAAGRGKLFF
-	TRBV4-1	-	TRBJ2-3	TGCGCCAGCATGCGTTCTGAGTTAAGCACAGATACGCAGTATTTT	CASMRSELSTDTQYF
few	TRBV28	-	TRBJ1-5	TGTGCCAGCAGCCAGACACGACCCCAGCATTTT	CASSQTRPQHF
-	TRBV28	TRBD2	TRBJ2-7	TGTGCCAGCAGTTACTCCGGGCTAGCGGACTCCTACGAGCAGTACTTC	CASSYSGLADSYEQYF
-	TRBV9	TRBD2	TRBJ2-3	TGTGCCAGCAGCGTAGCCAGCGGGAGAACAGATACGCAGTATTTT	CASSVASGRTDTQYF
-	TRBV10-1	-	TRBJ2-1	TGCGCCAGCAGTGAGTCGATGGTCTCGGGGCATGAGCAGTTCTTC	CASSESMVSGHEQFF
-	TRBV27	-	TRBJ2-1	TGTGCCAGCAGCCAGGGGAACATGTACAATGAGCAGTTCTTC	CASSQGNMYNEQFF
once	TRBV5-1	TRBD1	TRBJ2-5	TGCGCCAGCAGCTTAATGGGACAGGGAGCGCAGACCCAGTACTTC	CASSLMGQGAQTQYF
-	TRBV5-1	TRBD2	TRBJ2-4	TGCGCCAGCAGCTTGGTCCCCCTAGCGGGGACGGCCAAAAACATTCAGTACTTC	CASSLVPLAGTAKNIQYF
-	TRBV30	-	TRBJ1-4	TGTGCCTGGACCGAGGGAGGTACTAATGAAAAACTGTTTTTT	CAWTEGGTNEKLFF
-	TRBV10-3	-	TRBJ2-7	TGTGCCATCAGTGAGGGTGGGGTGAGCTCCTACGAGCAGTACTTC	CAISEGGVSSYEQYF
-	TRBV19	TRBD2	TRBJ2-7	TGTGCCAGTAGTCCTCCCGGACTAGCGGGAGGCTACGAGCAGTACTTC	CASSPPGLAGGYEQYF
-	TRBV5-1	-	TRBJ2-2	TGCGCCAGCAGCTTGGGAAGTTTGGGTATCTGGGAGCTGTTTTTT	CASSLGSLGIWELFF
many	TRBV5-1	-	TRBJ2-7	TGCGCCAGCAGCTCCACTGGAGACAGCCTCATCGCCTACGAGCAGTACTTC	CASSSTGDSLIAYEQYF
-	TRBV2	-	TRBJ2-7	TGTGCCAGCATCCCTAGGGGCGGCTCCTACGAGCAGTACTTC	CASIPRGGSYEQYF
-	TRBV5-6	TRBD2	TRBJ2-7	TGTGCCAGCAGCTTGGTTAGGGCTAGCGGGAACTACGGCTACGAGCAGTACTTC	CASSLVRASGNYGYEQYF
-	TRBV28	-	TRBJ2-1	TGTGCCAGCAGTTCAGCCGGGACTTTTGACCTGGGGCAGTTCTTC	CASSSAGTFDLGQFF
-	TRBV30	-	TRBJ2-2	TGTGCCTGGAGTTCCGGAGGGGAGCTGTTTTTT	CAWSSGGELFF
-	TRBV7-2	TRBD2	TRBJ2-2	TGTGCCAGCACCCCCGGGGGCCTAGCGGGAGTAGTCACCGGGGAGCTGTTTTTT	CASTPGGLAGVVTGELFF
-	TRBV7-2	TRBD2	TRBJ2-1	TGTGCCAGCAGCTCTGGAGGGACTAGCGGTCTACAGGAGCAGTTCTTC	CASSSGGTSGLQEQFF
-	TRBV2	-	TRBJ2-7	TGTGCCAGCTACAACAGCGACTACGAGCAGTACTTC	CASYNSDYEQYF
few	TRBV28	-	TRBJ1-1	TGTGCCAGCAGTTTAAGGACATCCCGAAAAAGGGGGAATGGAGCTTTCTTT	CASSLRTSRKRGNGAFF
-	TRBV28	TRBD1	TRBJ1-1	TGTGCCAGCAGTCAGTGGGCAGGGGGACTTACTGAAGCTTTCTTT	CASSQWAGGLTEAFF
once	TRBV5-6	-	TRBJ1-1	TGTGCCAGCAGCCCCCTCCAGGGAGGAGCTTTCTTT	CASSPLQGGAFF